Presented here are 27 T cell receptor beta chains from one specimen sequenced in a study of CD4 T cells in relation to SARS-CoV-2 and coronaviruses. The unexposed donors gave CD4+ T cells in about 2010-2019, prior to COVID-19. Isolation of CD4+ T cells took place after approximately 10 days in culture. Their antigens remain unidentified. Repertoires were generated with immunoSEQ multiplex PCR, while TCRdb's copy carries only in-frame clones and drops some. The table lists 22,000 or so clones, under 85% of them singletons. The sample was CD4+ T cells from PBMCs, cultured in vitro. The receptors were sampled from a human donor in good health.

In DNA, the CDR3 is TGCGCCAGCAGCCCATCCAACAGGGCGGGGGGCTATGGCTACACCTTC. Translation: CASSPSNRAGGYGYTF. The gene calls are TRBV4-1 and TRBJ1-2; a weak D match, TRBD1 (6 bases). With 4 bases removed from V and 4 bases from J, the gap between germline ends came to 19 bases. Germline lookup yields CDR1 MGHRA and CDR2 YSYEKL. This CDR3 has 16 amino acids.

The chain employs TRBV5-6 and TRBJ2-5, with D perhaps matching TRBD1 (6 bases). The CDR3 runs to 16 residues. Trimming removed 2 bases at V and 4 bases at J, with 18 bases between. Germline V gene lookup returns CDR1 SGHDT and CDR2 YYEEEE. The CDR3 bases are TGTGCCAGCAGCTTCGTCGTCAGGGGCACTGGAGAGACCCAGTACTTC. It yields the protein CASSFVVRGTGETQYF. Complete variable domain (other parts from reference TRBV5-6 and TRBJ2-5): DAGVTQSPTHLIKTRGQQVTLRCSPKSGHDTVSWYQQALGQGPQFIFQYYEEEERQRGNFPDRFSGHQFPNYSSELNVNALLLGDSALYLCASSFVVRGTGETQYFGPGTRLLVL.

The V call is TRBV5-8, the J call TRBJ2-7, with D perhaps TRBD1 (7 bases). Germline loops: CDR1 SGHTS, CDR2 YDEGEE. There are 17 residues in the CDR3. V was clipped by 1 base and J by 0 bases, with 17 bases between them. CDR3 DNA sequence: TGTGCCAGCAGCTTGAGGTGGAGGGGGCACCTCTCCTACGAGCAGTACTTC. Encoded protein: CASSLRWRGHLSYEQYF.

J is TRBJ1-2 and V is TRBV18; 9 nucleotides match TRBD1. The V gene end was trimmed by 4 bases and the J gene end by 5 bases; junction bases not matched to a gene: 14. CDR1 is KGHSH, CDR2 LQKENI, per germline. The CDR3 sequence is 17 residues long. The CDR3 DNA sequence: TGTGCCAGCTCACTCAACCGGGACAGGGACCCATTTTATGGCTACACCTTC. Its translation is CASSLNRDRDPFYGYTF.

In its sample, this clone was seen once. The chain couples TRBV2 to TRBJ2-7, with D perhaps being TRBD1 or TRBD2 (5 bases each). Germline loops: CDR1 SNHLY, CDR2 FYNNEI. V dropped 11 bases and J dropped 1 base, with 18 bases sitting between them. This CDR3 contains 14 residues. The CDR3 DNA reads as TGTGCCTCCTTCGCTGGGGACGCATCCTACGAGCAGTACTTC. Translating gives CASFAGDASYEQYF.

V is TRBV29-1 and J is TRBJ1-2; D call uncertain. The CDR3 loop spans 13 amino acids. Deletions cut 0 bases from V and 8 bases from J, with 13 bases between. Germline V gives CDR1 SQVTM, CDR2 ANQGSEA. CDR3 protein: CSVEDQVGNGYTF. The CDR3, as DNA: TGCAGCGTTGAAGATCAAGTCGGAAACGGCTACACCTTC.

The chain couples TRBV7-3 to TRBJ2-1; 7 nucleotides match TRBD2. After removal of 2 bases from V and 0 bases from J, the junction contained 1 base not matched to a gene. There are 15 residues in the CDR3. The germline CDR1 and CDR2 sequences are SGHTA and FQGTGA. The CDR3 nucleotides read TGTGCCAGCAGCTTAGTAGCGGGCTCCTACAATGAGCAGTTCTTC. Protein: CASSLVAGSYNEQFF.

This rearrangement joins TRBV3-1 (or the pseudogene TRBV3-2) to TRBJ2-7; D tentatively fits TRBD1 or TRBD2 (5 bases each). The germline V gene has CDR1 LGHDT and CDR2 YNNKEL (reference sequence). The length of the CDR3 is 15 residues. Trimming cost V 3 bases and J 2 bases, with 14 bases left between them. The CDR3 here is CASSHAMGDAYEQYF. The CDR3 DNA is TGTGCCAGCAGCCACGCGATGGGGGACGCCTACGAGCAGTACTTC.

The chain links TRBV5-8 to TRBJ2-1, with D possibly being TRBD2 (6 bases). Trimming cost V 2 bases and J 9 bases, with 12 bases left between them. Germline V gene sequence: CDR1 SGHTS, CDR2 YDEGEE. The CDR3 runs to 13 residues. Here the CDR3 reads CASSLVVGGEQFF. CDR3 nucleotide sequence: TGTGCCAGCAGCTTAGTGGTGGGGGGTGAGCAGTTCTTC.

This clone was seen only once. The chain couples TRBV19 to TRBJ2-5; 8 bases match TRBD2. This CDR3 has 14 amino acids. CDR1 is LNHDA, CDR2 SQIVND, per germline (reference sequence). The V gene end was trimmed by 7 bases and the J gene end by 2 bases; junction bases not matched to a gene: 6. The CDR3 DNA follows: TGTGCCAGTACCCAGATAGCGGGACAAGAGACCCAGTACTTC. Protein sequence: CASTQIAGQETQYF.

The V and J genes are TRBV6-5 and TRBJ2-5; D remains unclear. The CDR3 loop spans 16 amino acids. V lost 0 bases and J lost 1, with 12 bases in between. The germline gives CDR1 MNHEY, CDR2 SVGAGI. Here the CDR3 DNA reads TGTGCCAGCAGTTACTCGGGATCTCTGCTCCAAGAGACCCAGTACTTC. Translation gives CASSYSGSLLQETQYF.

Written as DNA, the CDR3 is TGTGCCAGCTCCCTAGTGTCGGACGAGCAGTACTTC. This translates into CASSLVSDEQYF. The V call is TRBV18, the J call TRBJ2-7; the D is unclear. Per the germline V gene, CDR1 is KGHSH and CDR2 is LQKENI. The CDR3 is made up of 12 amino acids. Trimming stripped 6 bases from V and 5 bases from J, with 11 bases between.

This clone was seen a handful of times. The genes are TRBV3-1 (or the pseudogene TRBV3-2) and TRBJ2-2, with 10 bases aligning to TRBD1. Germline lookup yields CDR1 LGHDT and CDR2 YNNKEL (reference sequence). There are 17 residues in the CDR3. V shed 4 bases, J shed 7 bases, and the junction held 12 bases outside the gene matches. The CDR3 loop is CASSLKPPGQGIGELFF. The CDR3 nucleotides are TGTGCCAGCAGCCTAAAACCCCCGGGACAGGGGATCGGGGAGCTGTTTTTT.

V gene TRBV5-1 combines with J gene TRBJ1-4, with 8 positions matching TRBD1. CDR1 is SGHRS, CDR2 YFSETQ, per germline. CDR3 length: 17 residues. V lost 4 bases and J lost 2; bases outside the gene matches: 10. The CDR3 loop is CASSQGQGGLTNEKLFF. CDR3 nucleotides: TGCGCCAGCAGCCAAGGACAGGGAGGTTTGACTAATGAAAAACTGTTTTTT.

The V and J genes are TRBV7-2 and TRBJ2-7; 8 bases are shared with TRBD1. With V trimmed by 8 bases and J by 2 bases, 11 bases remained unmatched. This CDR3 is built from 15 residues. From germline, CDR1 is SGHTA and CDR2 FQGNSA. CDR3 amino acids: CASSIRTGITYEQYF. The CDR3 bases are TGTGCCAGCTCCATTAGGACAGGGATAACCTACGAGCAGTACTTC.

The sample holds a few counts of this clone. V gene TRBV5-4 combines with J gene TRBJ2-7; either TRBD1 or TRBD2 may fit D (6 bases each). The V end lost 0 bases, the J end lost 4 bases, and 17 bases lay between the germline ends. The CDR3 totals 16 residues. From germline, CDR1 is SGHNT and CDR2 YYREEE (reference sequence). This CDR3 is CASSLAAGRGGYEQYF. For the CDR3, the DNA is TGTGCCAGCAGCTTGGCGGCAGGCCGAGGGGGGTACGAGCAGTACTTC.

The chain has TRBV18 and TRBJ1-2, with 8 bases identical to TRBD1. J lost 5 bases, V lost 5 bases, and 7 bases had no gene match. The germline CDR1 and CDR2 sequences are KGHSH and LQKENI. This CDR3 has 14 amino acids. The CDR3 is CASSIGQGGYGYTF. The CDR3 region has the DNA TGTGCCAGCTCAATTGGACAGGGAGGTTATGGCTACACCTTC.

The rearrangement uses TRBV5-1 and TRBJ2-7, with 9 bases that match TRBD1. The CDR3 contains 19 residues. Germline V gene lookup returns CDR1 SGHRS and CDR2 YFSETQ. Trimming cost V 1 base and J 2 bases; bases outside gene matches: 16. CDR3 protein: CASSLPYPRTGDEPYEQYF. DNA of the CDR3: TGCGCCAGCAGCTTGCCATACCCCCGGACAGGGGACGAACCCTACGAGCAGTACTTC.

This chain joins TRBV5-1 and TRBJ2-7; 7 bases align to TRBD1. Germline CDR1 reads SGHRS; CDR2 reads YFSETQ. The CDR3 covers 16 residues. Trimming at V came to 1 base and at J to 7 bases, leaving 14 bases not matched to a gene. The CDR3 reads CASSLYLARQGEEQYF. CDR3 DNA sequence: TGCGCCAGCAGCTTGTACCTCGCGAGACAGGGTGAGGAGCAGTACTTC.

This clone turned up a few times. The chain carries TRBV25-1 and TRBJ1-6; D ambiguous. V shed 1 base and J shed 2 bases, with 15 bases lying between them. Per germline, CDR1 MGHDK and CDR2 SYGVNS. The length of the CDR3 is 18 residues. CDR3 residues: CASSELAGGNAYNSPLHF. The CDR3 DNA reads TGTGCCAGCAGTGAATTGGCTGGCGGGAACGCCTATAATTCACCCCTCCACTTT.

The J gene is TRBJ2-1, the V gene TRBV9; the D gene is possibly TRBD2 (6 bases). Germline assignment: CDR1 SGDLS and CDR2 YYNGEE. The CDR3 extends over 14 amino acids. V was pared by 3 bases and J by 5 bases, with 12 bases between. The CDR3 nucleotides are TGTGCCAGCAGCGAATGGGACTTTAACAATGAGCAGTTCTTC. It translates to CASSEWDFNNEQFF.

V and J are TRBV27 and TRBJ2-5; D is undetermined. Germline lookup yields CDR1 MNHEY and CDR2 SMNVEV (reference sequence). CDR3 length: 13 amino acids. Trimming removed 2 bases from V and 4 bases from J, with 8 bases in between. DNA for the CDR3: TGTGCCAGCAGTTTAACGTGGGGAGAGACCCAGTACTTC. Residues: CASSLTWGETQYF.

The V gene is TRBV11-2, the J gene TRBJ2-2; no reliable D call. This CDR3 region has 13 residues. With 5 bases removed from V and 6 bases from J, the gap between germline ends came to 10 bases. CDR1 is SGHAT and CDR2 is FQNNGV in the germline V gene. Written as DNA, the CDR3 is TGTGCCAGCAGCATCGCCCCATCCGGGGAGCTGTTTTTT. Amino acid sequence: CASSIAPSGELFF.

V is TRBV6-5 and J is TRBJ2-5, with 9 bases identical to TRBD1. Germline values: CDR1 MNHEY, CDR2 SVGAGI. CDR3 size: 14 residues. J lost 2 bases, V lost 2 bases, and 0 bases had no gene match. The DNA of the CDR3 is TGTGCCAGCAGTTACGACAGGGGGCAAGAGACCCAGTACTTC. This sequence encodes CASSYDRGQETQYF.

The chain links TRBV7-3 to TRBJ2-3; TRBD1 agrees at 9 bases. From germline, CDR1 is SGHTA and CDR2 FQGTGA. CDR3 length: 14 amino acids. V lost 6 bases to trimming and J lost 0 bases; unmatched junction nucleotides: 1. CDR3 loop: CASSGTGSTDTQYF. The CDR3 nucleotides are TGTGCCAGCAGTGGGACAGGGAGCACAGATACGCAGTATTTT.

V and J are TRBV28 and TRBJ1-4, with a weak D call TRBD1 (6 bases). CDR3 length: 15 residues. Trimming cost V 2 bases and J 7 bases, with 14 bases left between them. Germline V gene lookup returns CDR1 MDHEN and CDR2 SYDVKM. The CDR3 loop is CASSLTRTGPEKLFF. The CDR3 region has the DNA TGTGCCAGCAGTTTAACCCGAACAGGGCCTGAAAAACTGTTTTTT.

The chain carries TRBV5-1 and TRBJ2-2; no definite D call. Trimming cost V 0 bases and J 3 bases, with 6 bases left between them. This CDR3 is built from 14 residues. Germline V gene lookup returns CDR1 SGHRS and CDR2 YFSETQ. For the CDR3, the DNA is TGCGCCAGCAGCTTGGCGGATTACACCGGGGAGCTGTTTTTT. Protein: CASSLADYTGELFF.